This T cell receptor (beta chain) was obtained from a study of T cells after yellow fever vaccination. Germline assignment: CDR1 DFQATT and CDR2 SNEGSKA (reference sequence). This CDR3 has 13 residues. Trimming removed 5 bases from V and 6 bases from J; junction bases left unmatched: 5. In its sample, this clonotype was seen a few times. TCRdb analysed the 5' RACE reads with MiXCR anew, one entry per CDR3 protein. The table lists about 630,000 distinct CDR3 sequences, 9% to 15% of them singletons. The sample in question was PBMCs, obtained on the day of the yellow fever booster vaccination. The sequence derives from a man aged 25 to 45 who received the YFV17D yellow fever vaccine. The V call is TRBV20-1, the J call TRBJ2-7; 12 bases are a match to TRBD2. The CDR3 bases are TGCAGTGCTGGGACGGGACTAGCGGGCGAGCAGTACTTC. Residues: CSAGTGLAGEQYF.